Sequencing of this T cell receptor beta chain was carried out in a study of T-cell memory formation after mild COVID-19. Points from the study as a whole: Pre-infection memory carried some responding clones, suggesting that cross-reactive memory joined.

TCRdb re-called the 5' RACE reads with MiXCR, one entry per CDR3 protein. The profile shows over 150,000 distinct CDR3 sequences, about a fifth of them singletons. This clonotype came up a few times. Its antigen is still unknown. Looked up from germline, CDR1 is SGHTA and CDR2 is FQGNSA. The CDR3 is 19 residues long. Trimming took 0 bases from V and 4 from J; bases not matched to a gene: 14. Sequencing was performed on PBMCs or a T cell subset sorted from them (not recorded which). This chain links TRBV7-2 with TRBJ2-3; TRBD2 agrees at 9 bases. The TCR originated in an adult woman who had mild COVID-19 (a few samples of this study predate the infection). Cell type and time point are not known. The CDR3 sequence is CASSLALAGTSLVSDTQYF. Written as DNA, the CDR3 is TGTGCCAGCAGCTTAGCGCTAGCGGGGACTTCTCTAGTTTCAGATACGCAGTATTTT.